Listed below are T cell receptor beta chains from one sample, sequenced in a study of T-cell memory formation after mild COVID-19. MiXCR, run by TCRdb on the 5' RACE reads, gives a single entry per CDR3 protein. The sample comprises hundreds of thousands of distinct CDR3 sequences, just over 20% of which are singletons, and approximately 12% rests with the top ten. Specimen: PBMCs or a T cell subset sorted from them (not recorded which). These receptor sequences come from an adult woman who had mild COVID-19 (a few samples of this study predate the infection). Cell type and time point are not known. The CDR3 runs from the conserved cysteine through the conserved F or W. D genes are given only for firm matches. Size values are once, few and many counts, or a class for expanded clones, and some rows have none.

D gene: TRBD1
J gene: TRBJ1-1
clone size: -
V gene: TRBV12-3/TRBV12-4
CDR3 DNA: TGTGCCAGCAGAGGGACAGGGAATATAATTACTGAAGCTTTCTTT
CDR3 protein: CASRGTGNIITEAFF

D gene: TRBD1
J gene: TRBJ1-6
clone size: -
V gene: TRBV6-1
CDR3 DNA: TGTGCCAGCAAACCGGGACAGGGGGGTTCACCCCTCCACTTT
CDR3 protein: CASKPGQGGSPLHF

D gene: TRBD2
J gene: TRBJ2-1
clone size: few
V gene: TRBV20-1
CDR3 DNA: TGCAGTGCTAGAGTCCTAGCGGGAGGGAGCTCCTACAATGAGCAGTTCTTC
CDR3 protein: CSARVLAGGSSYNEQFF

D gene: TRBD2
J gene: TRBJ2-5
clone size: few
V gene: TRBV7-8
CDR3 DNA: TGTGCCAGCAGCCAAAGGCTAGCGGGGGGGCGAGAGACCCAGTACTTC
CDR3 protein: CASSQRLAGGRETQYF

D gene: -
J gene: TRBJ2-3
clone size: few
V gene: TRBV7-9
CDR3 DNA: TGTGCCAGCAGCTTAGCCCCTAGCTGGGCGATGGGGAAAGACACAGATACGCAGTATTTT
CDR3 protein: CASSLAPSWAMGKDTDTQYF

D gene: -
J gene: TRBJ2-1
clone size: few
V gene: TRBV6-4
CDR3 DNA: TGTGCCAGCAGTGAAACTGGAAACTCCTACAATGAGCAGTTCTTC
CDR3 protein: CASSETGNSYNEQFF

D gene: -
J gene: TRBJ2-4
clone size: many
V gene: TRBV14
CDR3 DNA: TGTGCCAGCAGCCCCGACAACAGTCGTCAGTACTTC
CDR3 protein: CASSPDNSRQYF

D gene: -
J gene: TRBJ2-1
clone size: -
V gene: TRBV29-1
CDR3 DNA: TGCAGCGTTGAAGGCCCTCTTGTTGGCCCTTCCTACAATGAGCAGTTCTTC
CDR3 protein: CSVEGPLVGPSYNEQFF

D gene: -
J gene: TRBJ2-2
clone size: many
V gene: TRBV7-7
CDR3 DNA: TGTGCTAGCCCGAACACCGGGGAGCTGTTTTTT
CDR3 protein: CASPNTGELFF

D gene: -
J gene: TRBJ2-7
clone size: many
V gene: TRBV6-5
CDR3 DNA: TGTGCCAGCAGCCACGGGCTAGCGGAGCAGTACTTC
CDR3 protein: CASSHGLAEQYF

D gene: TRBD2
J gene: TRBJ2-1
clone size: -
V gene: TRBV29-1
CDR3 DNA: TGCAGCGTTGCGGGGGGTTGGAGCTCCTACAATGAGCAGTTCTTC
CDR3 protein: CSVAGGWSSYNEQFF

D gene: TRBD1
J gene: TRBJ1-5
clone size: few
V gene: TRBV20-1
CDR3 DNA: TGCAGTGCTATCCGCCTTCCCACGACAGGGCGGAGAGGTCAGCCCCAGCATTTT
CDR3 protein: CSAIRLPTTGRRGQPQHF

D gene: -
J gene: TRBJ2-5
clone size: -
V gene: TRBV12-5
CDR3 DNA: TGTGCTAGTGGTTTGGTAGTTGGTGTGATCGAGACCCAGTACTTC
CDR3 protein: CASGLVVGVIETQYF

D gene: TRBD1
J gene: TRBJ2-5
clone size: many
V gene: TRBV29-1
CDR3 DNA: TGCAGCGAGACAGGGCAATTACAAGAGACCCAGTACTTC
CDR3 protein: CSETGQLQETQYF

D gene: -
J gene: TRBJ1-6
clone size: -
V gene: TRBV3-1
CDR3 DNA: TGTGCCAGCAGCCTTACGGGGACCTATAATTCACCCCTCCACTTT
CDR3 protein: CASSLTGTYNSPLHF